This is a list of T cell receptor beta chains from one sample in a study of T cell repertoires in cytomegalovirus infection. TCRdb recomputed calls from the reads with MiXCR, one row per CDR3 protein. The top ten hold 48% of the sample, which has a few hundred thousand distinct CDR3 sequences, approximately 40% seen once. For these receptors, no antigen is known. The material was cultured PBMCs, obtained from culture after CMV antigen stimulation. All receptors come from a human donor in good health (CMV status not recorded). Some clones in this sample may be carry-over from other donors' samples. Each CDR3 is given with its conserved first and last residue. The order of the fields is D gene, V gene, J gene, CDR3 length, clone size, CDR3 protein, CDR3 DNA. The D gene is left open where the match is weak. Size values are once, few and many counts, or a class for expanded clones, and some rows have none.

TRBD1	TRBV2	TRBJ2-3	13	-	CASSEQTGGEQYF	TGTGCCAGCAGTGAACAGACAGGGGGTGAGCAGTATTTT
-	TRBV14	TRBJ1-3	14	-	CASTPTSSGNTIYF	TGTGCCAGCACCCCCACGTCATCTGGAAACACCATATATTTT
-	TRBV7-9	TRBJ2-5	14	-	CASSHPGSREDQYF	TGTGCCAGCAGCCACCCCGGGTCCAGGGAGGATCAGTACTTC
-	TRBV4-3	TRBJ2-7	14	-	CASSQVPGPRDVYF	TGCGCCAGCAGCCAGGTTCCAGGACCACGCGATGTGTACTTC
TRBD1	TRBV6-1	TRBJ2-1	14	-	CASREGTGNNEQFF	TGTGCCAGCAGGGAAGGGACAGGTAACAATGAGCAGTTCTTC
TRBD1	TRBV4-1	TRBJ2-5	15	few	CASSQGQGIGETQYF	TGTGCCAGCAGCCAGGGACAGGGGATCGGAGAGACCCAGTACTTC
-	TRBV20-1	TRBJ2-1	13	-	CSASGSDYNEQFF	TGCAGTGCTAGCGGGAGTGACTACAATGAGCAGTTCTTC
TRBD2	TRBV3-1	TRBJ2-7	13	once	CASSQERGYEQYF	TGTGCCAGCAGCCAAGAGCGGGGGTACGAGCAGTACTTC
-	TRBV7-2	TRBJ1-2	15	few	CASSPRDPFSYGYTF	TGTGCCAGCAGCCCCCGGGACCCCTTTAGCTATGGCTACACCTTC
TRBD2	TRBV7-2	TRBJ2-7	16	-	CASSLGSAGGPYEQYF	TGTGCCAGCAGCTTAGGATCAGCGGGAGGGCCTTACGAGCAGTACTTC
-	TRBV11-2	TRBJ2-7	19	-	CASTSGVWGSWRGSYEQYF	TGTGCCAGCACCAGCGGCGTTTGGGGGAGCTGGAGGGGCTCCTACGAGCAGTACTTC
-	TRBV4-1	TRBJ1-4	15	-	CASSQVRTASEKLFF	TGCGCCAGCAGCCAAGTTAGGACAGCTAGTGAAAAACTGTTTTTT
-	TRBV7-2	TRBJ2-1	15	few	CASSSTLSYYNEQFF	TGTGCCAGCAGCTCGACCCTCTCCTATTACAATGAGCAGTTCTTC
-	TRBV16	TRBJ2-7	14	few	CASSPADRNYEQYF	TGTGCCAGCAGCCCGGCCGACAGGAATTACGAGCAGTACTTC
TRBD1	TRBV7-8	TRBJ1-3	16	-	CASSLASTGPGNTIYF	TGTGCCAGCAGCTTAGCCTCGACAGGGCCTGGAAACACCATATATTTT
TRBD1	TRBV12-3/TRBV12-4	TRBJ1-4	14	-	CASTQGARREKLFF	TGTGCCAGCACTCAGGGGGCGCGGAGGGAAAAACTGTTTTTT
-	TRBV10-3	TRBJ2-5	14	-	CAISESGLAETQYF	TGTGCCATCAGTGAGTCCGGCCTTGCGGAGACCCAGTACTTC
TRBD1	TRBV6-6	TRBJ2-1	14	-	CASMDRGHDNEQFF	TGTGCCAGCATGGACAGGGGGCATGACAATGAGCAGTTCTTC
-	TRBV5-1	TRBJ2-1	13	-	CASRAEAHNEQFF	TGCGCCAGCAGGGCGGAGGCCCACAATGAGCAGTTCTTC
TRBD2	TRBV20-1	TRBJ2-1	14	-	CSARRLAGLNEQFF	TGCAGTGCCAGGCGACTAGCGGGTCTCAATGAGCAGTTCTTC
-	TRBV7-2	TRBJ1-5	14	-	CASSPGTSGQPQHF	TGTGCCAGCAGCCCAGGGACCTCCGGTCAGCCCCAGCATTTT
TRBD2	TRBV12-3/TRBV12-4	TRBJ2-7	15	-	CASSQRGRGDYEQYF	TGTGCCAGCAGCCAGAGGGGACGGGGGGACTACGAGCAGTACTTC
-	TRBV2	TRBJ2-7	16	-	CASSAPRDKNSYEQYF	TGTGCCAGCAGTGCCCCCCGGGATAAAAACTCCTACGAGCAGTACTTC
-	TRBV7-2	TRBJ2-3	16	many	CASSLTPGAGTDTQYF	TGTGCCAGCAGCTTAACGCCGGGGGCTGGCACAGATACGCAGTATTTT
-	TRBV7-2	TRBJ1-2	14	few	CASSLVPGAYGYTF	TGTGCCAGCAGCTTAGTTCCGGGGGCTTATGGCTACACCTTC
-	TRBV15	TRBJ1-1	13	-	CATSRDRGTEAFF	TGTGCCACCAGCAGAGATAGGGGGACTGAAGCTTTCTTT
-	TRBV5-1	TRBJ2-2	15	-	CASSPGPSNTGELFF	TGCGCCAGCAGCCCCGGACCTTCGAACACCGGGGAGCTGTTTTTT
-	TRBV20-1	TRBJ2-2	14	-	CSARDVRGGGELFF	TGCAGTGCTAGAGATGTTCGGGGCGGTGGGGAGCTGTTTTTT
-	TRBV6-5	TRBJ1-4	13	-	CASSYEGDGKLFF	TGTGCCAGCAGTTACGAGGGCGACGGAAAACTGTTTTTT
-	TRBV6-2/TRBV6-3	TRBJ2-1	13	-	CASRPRGPDEQFF	TGTGCCAGCAGACCGAGAGGGCCGGATGAGCAGTTCTTC
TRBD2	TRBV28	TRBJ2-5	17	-	CASSTRTSGGGQETQYF	TGTGCCAGCAGTACCCGGACTAGCGGGGGGGGACAAGAGACCCAGTACTTC
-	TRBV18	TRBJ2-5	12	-	CASSPSEDTQYF	TGTGCCAGCTCACCATCTGAGGACACCCAGTACTTC
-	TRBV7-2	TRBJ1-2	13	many	CASSNPQKAGYTF	TGTGCCAGCAGCAATCCACAGAAAGCTGGCTACACCTTC
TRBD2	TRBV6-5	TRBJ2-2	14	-	CASSRGVYGGELFF	TGTGCCAGCAGTCGGGGGGTCTATGGCGGGGAGCTGTTTTTT
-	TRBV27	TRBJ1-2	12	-	CASREGSRGYTF	TGTGCCAGCAGGGAGGGCTCGCGAGGCTACACCTTC
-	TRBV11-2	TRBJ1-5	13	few	CASSFGLVAPQHF	TGTGCCAGCAGCTTCGGACTTGTGGCCCCCCAGCATTTT
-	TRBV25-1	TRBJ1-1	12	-	CASSEWGTEAFF	TGTGCCAGCAGTGAATGGGGGACTGAAGCTTTCTTT
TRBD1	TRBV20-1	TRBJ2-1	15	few	CSANQDRVPYNEQFF	TGCAGTGCTAACCAAGACAGGGTCCCCTACAATGAGCAGTTCTTC
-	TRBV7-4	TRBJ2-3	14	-	CASSRRGAADTQYF	TGTGCCAGCAGCCGCCGGGGGGCCGCAGATACGCAGTATTTT
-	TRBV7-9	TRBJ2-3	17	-	CASSLPRAQSPWGTQYF	TGTGCCAGCAGCCTCCCACGGGCTCAATCCCCTTGGGGTACGCAGTATTTT
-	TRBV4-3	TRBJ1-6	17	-	CASSQDMAGRNNSPLHF	TGCGCCAGCAGCCAAGATATGGCAGGGCGAAATAATTCACCCCTCCACTTT
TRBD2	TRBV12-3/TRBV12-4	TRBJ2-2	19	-	CASNLVPLGLAGYTGELFF	TGTGCCAGCAATCTCGTCCCTCTGGGACTAGCGGGATACACCGGGGAGCTGTTTTTT
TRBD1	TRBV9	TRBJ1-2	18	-	CASSAGPTGSMLGYGYTF	TGTGCCAGCAGCGCAGGACCGACAGGGAGTATGTTAGGCTATGGCTACACCTTC
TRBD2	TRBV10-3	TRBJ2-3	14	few	CAITGGLAGDTQYF	TGTGCCATCACCGGTGGACTAGCGGGAGATACGCAGTATTTT
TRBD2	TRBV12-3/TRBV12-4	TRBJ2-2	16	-	CASRPGSSGVHGELFF	TGTGCCAGCAGACCCGGGAGTAGCGGGGTGCACGGGGAGCTGTTTTTT
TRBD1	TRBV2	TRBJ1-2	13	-	CASVRGQGDGYTF	TGTGCCAGCGTTCGGGGACAGGGAGATGGCTACACCTTC
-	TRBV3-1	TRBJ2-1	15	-	CASSLHGGGHNEQFF	TGTGCCAGCAGCCTACATGGCGGGGGCCACAATGAGCAGTTCTTC
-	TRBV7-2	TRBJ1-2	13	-	CASSLIEGDGYTF	TGTGCCAGCAGCTTGATTGAGGGGGATGGCTACACCTTC
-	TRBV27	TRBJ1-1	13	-	CATSPQGRYEAFF	TGTGCCACTAGTCCCCAGGGTCGGTATGAAGCTTTCTTT
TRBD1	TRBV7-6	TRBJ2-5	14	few	CASSKTGGDETQYF	TGTGCCAGCAGCAAGACAGGGGGCGACGAGACCCAGTACTTC
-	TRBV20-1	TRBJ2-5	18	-	CSARDWLPPWVGEETQYF	TGCAGTGCTAGAGATTGGCTACCCCCGTGGGTAGGGGAGGAGACCCAGTACTTC
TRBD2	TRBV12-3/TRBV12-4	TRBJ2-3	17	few	CASSPRSGGISTDTQYF	TGTGCCAGCAGCCCCCGTAGCGGGGGGATCAGCACAGATACGCAGTATTTT
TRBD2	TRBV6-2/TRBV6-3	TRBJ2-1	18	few	CASSSGTSGRAPYNEQFF	TGTGCCAGCAGTTCCGGGACTAGCGGGAGGGCCCCCTACAATGAGCAGTTCTTC
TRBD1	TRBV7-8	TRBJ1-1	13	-	CASSRGQAREAFF	TGTGCCAGCAGCCGGGGACAGGCGCGGGAAGCTTTCTTT
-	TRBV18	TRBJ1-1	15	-	CASSPSSGENTEAFF	TGTGCCAGCTCACCATCGTCAGGGGAGAACACTGAAGCTTTCTTT
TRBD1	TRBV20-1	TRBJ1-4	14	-	CSAGAGQGDEKLFF	TGCAGTGCTGGGGCGGGACAGGGGGACGAAAAACTGTTTTTT